This record concerns one T cell receptor (beta chain) sequence. The antigen is not known. This entry belongs to a study of T cell responses to AZD1222 COVID-19 vaccine. Study information: Analysis merged second doses at about 4 or about 12 weeks. The study's findings and limits: Vaccine-associated CD4 TCRs ranged over spike, dominating at 160-218 and 743-854.

The CDR3 has 18 residues. The junction had 14 bases not matched to a gene; V was cut back by 4 bases and J by 4 bases. CDR1 is GTSNPN and CDR2 is SVGIG in the germline V gene (reference sequence). Libraries were prepared by immunoSEQ multiplex PCR; TCRdb keeps only in-frame clonotypes and omits some of them. Here the sample spans over 110,000 clones, roughly 91% being singletons. Here the sequenced sample was peripheral blood, taken on day 0 of AZD1222 vaccination. This chain joins TRBV30 and TRBJ2-3, with TRBD2 identical over 13 bases. The TCR originated in an adult in good health. CDR3 nucleotides: TGTGCCTGGAATCCGACGATGGGAGGACTAGCGGGAGCAGATACGCAGTATTTT. Its protein product is CAWNPTMGGLAGADTQYF. The variable domain in full, completed from reference TRBV30 and TRBJ2-3, reads SQTIHQWPATLVQPVGSPLSLECTVEGTSNPNLYWYRQAAGRGLQLLFYSVGIGQISSEVPQNLSASRPQDRQFILSSKKLLLSDSGFYLCAWNPTMGGLAGADTQYFGPGTRLTVL.